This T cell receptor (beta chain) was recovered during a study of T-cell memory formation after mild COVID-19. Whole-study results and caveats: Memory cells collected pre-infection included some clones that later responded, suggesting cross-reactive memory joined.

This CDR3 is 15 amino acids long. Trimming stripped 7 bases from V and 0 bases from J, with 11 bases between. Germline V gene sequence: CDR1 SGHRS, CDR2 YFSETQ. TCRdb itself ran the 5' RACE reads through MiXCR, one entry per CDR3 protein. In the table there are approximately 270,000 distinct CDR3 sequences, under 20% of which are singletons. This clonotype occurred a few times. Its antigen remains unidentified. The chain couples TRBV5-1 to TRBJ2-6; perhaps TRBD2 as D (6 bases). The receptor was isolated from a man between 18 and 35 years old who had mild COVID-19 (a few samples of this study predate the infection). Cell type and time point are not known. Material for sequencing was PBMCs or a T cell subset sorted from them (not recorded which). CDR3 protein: CASRAGNSGANVLTF. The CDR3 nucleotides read TGCGCCAGCCGCGCGGGGAACTCTGGGGCCAACGTCCTGACTTTC.